Described below is a single TCR beta chain sequence and its context. This record belongs to a study of blood T cell repertoires in COVID-19. Across the study: The United States, Italy and Spain were the sources of the acute and convalescent COVID-19 samples. PBMCs, B-cell-depleted T cells, or T cells were the source of the cDNA or gDNA that made up the material.

The germline V gene encodes CDR1 GTSNPN and CDR2 SVGIG (reference sequence). V lost 1 base and J lost 1, with 13 bases in between. CDR3 length: 15 amino acids. Study processing details: Counts of nucleated cells, estimated from reference gene primer amplification, were obtained. Sequencing was performed with immunoSEQ multiplex PCR; in TCRdb, only in-frame clones are kept and a portion is missing. V and J calls and clone size are copied from that table; D and trimming were computed from the DNA. The table includes about 170,000 clones, 80% to 85% detected once. The sequence was collected from a man aged 65-85 years with active or convalescent COVID-19. The sample was peripheral blood. The chain combines TRBV30 with TRBJ2-5, with a tentative D call TRBD2 (6 bases). CDR3 amino acids: CAWSALGLVQETQYF. In DNA form, the CDR3 reads TGTGCCTGGAGTGCATTGGGACTGGTCCAAGAGACCCAGTACTTC.